These T cell receptor beta chains were read from a single sample in a study of T cell repertoires in cytomegalovirus infection. A single record per CDR3 protein comes from TCRdb applying MiXCR to the reads. This table holds 450,000 to 550,000 distinct CDR3 sequences, approximately 15% found once. The sequenced material came from CD8+ T cells from PBMCs. Receptors originate from a human donor in good health (CMV status not recorded). Some clones in this sample may be carry-over from other donors' samples. Each CDR3 is given with its conserved first and last residue. D genes are given only for firm matches. The listing skips clone size in some rows; elsewhere it reads once, few, many or a size class.

TRBJ1-2 | TRBV20-1 | . | TRBD1 | CSARDGTGANYGYTF
TRBJ2-7 | TRBV5-6 | few | TRBD1 | CASSPATGTGTEQYF
TRBJ1-3 | TRBV11-2 | . | . | CASRSWGQPISGNTIYF
TRBJ1-2 | TRBV4-1 | many | TRBD1 | CASSPPGGGDYGYTF
TRBJ1-5 | TRBV6-2/TRBV6-3 | . | . | CASSYTAVGQPQHF
TRBJ1-2 | TRBV15 | . | . | CATSRDGIRRVYGYTF
TRBJ2-7 | TRBV7-9 | many | . | CASTVWQGKEQYF
TRBJ2-7 | TRBV6-6 | many | . | CASSPTAYYEQYF
TRBJ2-7 | TRBV25-1 | few | . | CASSEAEGFSSSATYEQYF
TRBJ2-1 | TRBV9 | few | . | CASSVGGRSSYNEQFF
TRBJ1-1 | TRBV18 | . | TRBD1 | CASSPGQVNREMVLDTEAFF
TRBJ2-7 | TRBV28 | many | TRBD2 | CASSFTSESYEQYF
TRBJ1-5 | TRBV7-9 | few | TRBD1 | CASSVGQINQPQHF
TRBJ2-7 | TRBV7-9 | . | . | CASSLLASAALDYEQYF
TRBJ2-7 | TRBV5-6 | . | . | CASSPYLTRRGGYEQYF
TRBJ2-3 | TRBV6-2/TRBV6-3 | few | . | CASSYSIASIGTDTQYF
TRBJ1-2 | TRBV7-9 | many | . | CASRDGSMGYTF
TRBJ1-5 | TRBV6-5 | . | . | CASRKQEVEHF
TRBJ2-2 | TRBV6-4 | . | TRBD2 | CASSDFAGGNTGELFF
TRBJ1-3 | TRBV6-5 | few | TRBD1 | CASSYATSGTGKVENTIYF
TRBJ2-7 | TRBV7-8 | many | . | CASSPLSGTDIYEQYF
TRBJ1-1 | TRBV19 | few | . | CASSIVGREAFF